Presented here are 15 T cell receptor beta chains from one specimen sequenced in a study of T cell repertoires in cytomegalovirus infection. TCRdb processed the reads anew with MiXCR; each CDR3 protein has one entry. The table lists hundreds of thousands of distinct CDR3 sequences, about 33% of them singletons. No cognate antigen is known for these TCRs. The specimen was cultured PBMCs, collected from culture after CMV antigen stimulation. Source of these receptors: a human donor in good health (CMV status not recorded). Some clones in this sample may be carry-over from other donors' samples.

This clonotype was counted a few times. The chain combines TRBV12-3 or TRBV12-4 with TRBJ2-5; D remains ambiguous. Trimming cost V 3 bases and J 5 bases, with 10 bases left between them. The CDR3 has 13 amino acids. The CDR3 spells CASSLMVGETQYF. In nucleotides, the CDR3 is TGTGCCAGCAGTTTGATGGTGGGGGAGACCCAGTACTTC.

The table lists this clonotype with a few counts. J is TRBJ2-1 and V is TRBV7-2; no reliable D call. Trimming removed 1 base at V and 5 bases at J, with 12 bases between. This CDR3 spans 15 amino acids. Germline values: CDR1 SGHTA, CDR2 FQGNSA. As DNA, the CDR3 is TGTGCCAGCAGCTTAGGGTTAATAAGGGACAATGAGCAGTTCTTC. Amino acid sequence: CASSLGLIRDNEQFF.

The gene calls are TRBV6-5 and TRBJ2-5; D is unclear. CDR1 is MNHEY, CDR2 SVGAGI, per germline. This CDR3 spans 13 amino acids. V was pared by 6 bases and J by 5 bases, with 13 bases between. CDR3 coding DNA: TGTGCCAGCAGCCGGACCATCCCTGAGACCCAGTACTTC. Amino acid sequence: CASSRTIPETQYF.

This clonotype was observed a few times. DNA for the CDR3: TGTGCCAATGGGATGAGGGAGGAGGAGACCCAGTACTTC. Amino acids: CANGMREEETQYF. The gene calls are TRBV19 and TRBJ2-5; D possibly corresponds to TRBD2 (6 bases). V was trimmed by 10 bases and J by 5 bases, leaving 17 bases between them. The CDR3 length is 13 residues. Per germline, CDR1 LNHDA and CDR2 SQIVND (reference sequence). Supplemented by reference TRBV19 and TRBJ2-5, the full variable domain reads DGGITQSPKYLFRKEGQNVTLSCEQNLNHDAMYWYRQDPGQGLRLIYYSQIVNDFQKGDIAEGYSVSREKKESFPLTVTSAQKNPTAFYLCANGMREEETQYFGPGTRLLVL.

Only a few counts were recorded for this clonotype. V usage is TRBV7-6 and J usage is TRBJ2-3; D unresolved. Trimming pared 5 bases from V and 2 bases from J, leaving 20 bases between. The V gene's germline CDR1 is SGHVS and CDR2 FNYEAQ. This CDR3 comprises 17 residues. CDR3 protein: CASSPFLSSEVTDTQYF. CDR3 bases: TGTGCCAGCAGCCCCTTCCTCTCGTCAGAGGTCACAGATACGCAGTATTTT.

The J gene is TRBJ2-2, the V gene TRBV7-8, with a tentative D call TRBD1 (5 bases). V was clipped by 4 bases and J by 0 bases, with 9 bases between them. CDR3 length equals 15 residues. CDR1 and CDR2 from the germline V gene are SGHVS and FQNEAQ. This chain's CDR3 is CASSSWTPNTGELFF. The CDR3 DNA follows: TGTGCCAGCAGCTCCTGGACACCGAACACCGGGGAGCTGTTTTTT.

The chain employs TRBV28 and TRBJ1-2; TRBD1 matches 7 bases. V was pared by 4 bases and J by 0 bases, with 14 bases of the junction left unmatched. Germline lookup yields CDR1 MDHEN and CDR2 SYDVKM. The CDR3 extends over 18 amino acids. The CDR3 is CASSSYPSTGPPNYGYTF. CDR3 sequence (DNA): TGTGCCAGCAGTTCCTACCCTTCGACAGGGCCTCCTAACTATGGCTACACCTTC.

This rearrangement joins TRBV14 to TRBJ2-1, with D possibly being TRBD2 (7 bases). The CDR3 loop spans 17 amino acids. The V gene's germline CDR1 is SGHDN and CDR2 FVKESK. V shed 2 bases and J shed 6 bases, with 20 bases lying between them. The CDR3, as DNA: TGTGCCAGCAGCCAATTTAGTGGGGGGGCACCCCGCAATGAGCAGTTCTTC. Its protein product is CASSQFSGGAPRNEQFF.

This clonotype appeared a few times. The chain joins TRBV7-8 to TRBJ2-5, with TRBD1 matching over 7 bases. After removal of 4 bases from V and 5 bases from J, the junction contained 7 bases not matched to a gene. The CDR3 is 14 amino acids. The germline CDR1 and CDR2 sequences are SGHVS and FQNEAQ. CDR3 DNA sequence: TGTGCCAGCAGCTCGGGACAGACTTGGGAGACCCAGTACTTC. This codes for CASSSGQTWETQYF.

The table lists this clonotype with many counts. The chain links TRBV7-2 to TRBJ1-1, with D perhaps TRBD1 (5 bases). V lost 7 bases and J 0 bases, leaving 9 bases between the germline ends. From germline, CDR1 is SGHTA and CDR2 FQGNSA. There are 13 residues in the CDR3. The CDR3 region is CASTPGVNTEAFF. The CDR3 DNA is TGTGCCAGCACCCCGGGGGTGAACACTGAAGCTTTCTTT.

This sequence joins TRBV25-1 and TRBJ1-6; 9 bases are a match to TRBD1. The ends lost 4 bases at V and 3 bases at J; junction bases unmatched: 10. The CDR3 totals 18 residues. Germline V gene sequence: CDR1 MGHDK, CDR2 SYGVNS. The CDR3: CASSGSRDRVLYNSPLHF. CDR3 sequence (DNA): TGTGCCAGCAGTGGATCCCGGGACAGGGTTCTCTATAATTCACCCCTCCACTTT. Full variable domain (rest looked up from reference TRBV25-1 and TRBJ1-6): EADIYQTPRYLVIGTGKKITLECSQTMGHDKMYWYQQDPGMELHLIHYSYGVNSTEKGDLSSESTVSRIRTEHFPLTLESARPSHTSQYLCASSGSRDRVLYNSPLHFGNGTRLTVT.

This clonotype was counted ten times or more. The chain is built from TRBV7-2 and TRBJ2-3, with 13 bases matching TRBD2. CDR3 length equals 15 residues. The germline CDR1 and CDR2 sequences are SGHTA and FQGNSA. With 5 bases clipped from V and 6 bases from J, the junction kept 5 bases outside the gene matches. The chain's CDR3 is CASSPTSGGHDTQYF. For the CDR3, the DNA is TGTGCCAGCAGCCCGACTAGCGGGGGGCACGATACGCAGTATTTT.

In this sample, this clonotype turned up a few times. The gene calls are TRBV7-9 and TRBJ2-4; D might be TRBD1 or TRBD2, each matching 6 bases. The CDR3 covers 14 residues. Germline V gene sequence: CDR1 SEHNR, CDR2 FQNEAQ (reference sequence). Trimming removed 5 bases from V and 8 bases from J, with 16 bases in between. CDR3 protein: CASSRTGPGDIQYF. The CDR3 DNA reads as TGTGCCAGCAGCCGAACAGGGCCGGGGGACATTCAGTACTTC.

In DNA, the CDR3 is TGTGCCAGCAGTTTAGTTCCTAGCGGACGAAATGAGCAGTTCTTC. It codes for CASSLVPSGRNEQFF. This chain connects TRBV6-6 to TRBJ2-1; 7 nucleotides match TRBD2. The CDR3 length is 15 residues. The germline V gene has CDR1 MNHNY and CDR2 SVGAGI (reference sequence). The ends lost 4 bases at V and 7 bases at J; junction bases unmatched: 10.

This clonotype was counted a few times. The chain joins TRBV4-2 to TRBJ2-1; 9 positions agree with TRBD2. The CDR3 spans 17 residues. Germline V gene data show CDR1 as LGHNA and CDR2 as YNFKEQ. Germline trimming cut 4 bases from V and 7 bases from J; bases unmatched to any gene: 14. The CDR3 is CASSRRESAGGPNEQFF. The CDR3 DNA reads TGTGCCAGCAGCCGCCGGGAGTCAGCGGGGGGTCCGAATGAGCAGTTCTTC.